The TCR beta chain described here comes from a study of T cells in Graves' hyperthyroidism and ophthalmopathy. This CDR3 comprises 15 residues. V shed 6 bases and J 2 bases; nucleotides not matched to a gene: 4. Germline V gene data show CDR1 as SNHLY and CDR2 as FYNNEI. Notes on the study in general: Most clonotypes expanded in the thyroid (above 0.001) were also present in blood. Ophthalmopathy was separated from stable hyperthyroidism by a 13 V-J model.

Researchers took RNA transcripts and amplified the TCR beta CDR3 regions from them. The study used the HTBI primer set for a first-round RT-PCR of the TCR CDR3. One entry per CDR3 protein results from TCRdb running MiXCR on the multiplex PCR reads. The sample consists of approximately 510,000 distinct CDR3 sequences, less than 25% of them appearing once. Exclusion of a patient resulted from uncontrolled infection, other autoimmune disease, pregnancy or lactation. Diagnostic assessment was based on clinical symptoms, serum thyroxine and TRAb, thyroid ultrasound and orbital computed tomography. This clonotype came up many times. Its antigen remains unknown.

Sequences were obtained from blood. The V gene is TRBV2, the J gene TRBJ2-7; 13 nucleotides match TRBD2. The TCR originated in a man aged 18 to 29 with Graves' hyperthyroidism. CDR3 sequence reads: CASRVGTSGTYEQYF. The DNA for the CDR3 is TGTGCCAGCAGAGTCGGGACTAGCGGGACCTACGAGCAGTACTTC.